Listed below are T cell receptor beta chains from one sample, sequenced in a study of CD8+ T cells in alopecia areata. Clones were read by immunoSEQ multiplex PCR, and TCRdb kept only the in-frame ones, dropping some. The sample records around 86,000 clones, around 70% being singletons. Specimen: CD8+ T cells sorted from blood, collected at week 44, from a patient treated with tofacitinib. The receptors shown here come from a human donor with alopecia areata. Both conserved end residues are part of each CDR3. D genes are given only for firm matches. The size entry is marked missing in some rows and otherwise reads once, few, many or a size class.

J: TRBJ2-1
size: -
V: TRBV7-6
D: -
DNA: TGTGCCAGCACCCAAGATATAGGGGACCCTTTCCATGAGCAGTTCTTC
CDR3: CASTQDIGDPFHEQFF

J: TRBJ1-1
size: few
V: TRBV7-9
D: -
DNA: TGTGCCAGCAGCATCGTGGGGACAGAAGCTTTCTTT
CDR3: CASSIVGTEAFF

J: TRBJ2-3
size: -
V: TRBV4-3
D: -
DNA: TGCGCCAGCAGCCAAGACGGGGGGCAGGCAGATACGCAGTATTTT
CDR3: CASSQDGGQADTQYF

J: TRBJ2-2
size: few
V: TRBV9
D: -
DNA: TGTGCCAGCAGCGTTGCCGGGAGCGAGGAGCTGTTTTTT
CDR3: CASSVAGSEELFF

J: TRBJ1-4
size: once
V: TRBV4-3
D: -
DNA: TGCGCCAGCAGCCAAGTACTTTGGTCAGGGAACCCCGCAACTAATGAAAAACTGTTTTTT
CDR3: CASSQVLWSGNPATNEKLFF

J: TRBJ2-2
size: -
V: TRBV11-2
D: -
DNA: TGTGCCAGCAGCTTCAGGGGGGCCACCGGGGAGCTGTTTTTT
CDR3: CASSFRGATGELFF

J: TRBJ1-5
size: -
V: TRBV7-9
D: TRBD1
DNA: TGTGCCAGCAGTCAGGGACAGGGAAGCAATCAGCCCCAGCATTTT
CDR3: CASSQGQGSNQPQHF

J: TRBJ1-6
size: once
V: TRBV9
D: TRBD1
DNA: TGTGCCAGCGGGGGTCAAGGGGGCAATTCACCCCTCCACTTT
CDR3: CASGGQGGNSPLHF

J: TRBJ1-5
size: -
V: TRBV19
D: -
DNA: TGTGCCAGTAGTATTCGCGGGTCGGATCAGCCCCAGCATTTT
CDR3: CASSIRGSDQPQHF

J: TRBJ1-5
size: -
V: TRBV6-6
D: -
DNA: TGTGCCAGCAACATGCAGCCCCAGCATTTT
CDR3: CASNMQPQHF

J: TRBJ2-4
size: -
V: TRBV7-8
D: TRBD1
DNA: TGTGCCAGCAGCTTCCTGACAGGGCCGCGTTTAGCCAAAAACATTCAGTACTTC
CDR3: CASSFLTGPRLAKNIQYF

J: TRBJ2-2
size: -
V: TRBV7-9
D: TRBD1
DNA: TGTGCCAGCAGTTATACCCGTGGGACAGACGGGGAGCTGTTTTTT
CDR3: CASSYTRGTDGELFF

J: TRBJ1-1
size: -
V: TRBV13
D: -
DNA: TGTGCCAGCAGCCCCCGACGGGACATGAACACTGAAGCTTTCTTT
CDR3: CASSPRRDMNTEAFF

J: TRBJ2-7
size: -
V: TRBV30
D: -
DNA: TGTGCCTGGAGTGCGGGCCCAGGGACCTACGAGCAGTACTTC
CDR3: CAWSAGPGTYEQYF

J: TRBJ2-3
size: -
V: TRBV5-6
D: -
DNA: TGTGCCAGCAGCCCAGAGGGGGTCACAGATACGCAGTATTTT
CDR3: CASSPEGVTDTQYF

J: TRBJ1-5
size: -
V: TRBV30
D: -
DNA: TGTGCCTGGGACTCGGGATCTAGCAATCAGCCCCAGCATTTT
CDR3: CAWDSGSSNQPQHF

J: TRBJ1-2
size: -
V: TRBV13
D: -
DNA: TGTGCCAGCAGCTTAGTCCCCAGGGAGGACTATGGCTACACCTTC
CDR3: CASSLVPREDYGYTF

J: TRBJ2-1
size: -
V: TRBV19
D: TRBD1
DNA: TGTGCCAGTAGTGCCGGGACAGCCAATGAGCAGTTCTTC
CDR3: CASSAGTANEQFF

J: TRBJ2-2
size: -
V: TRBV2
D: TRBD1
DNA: TGTGCCAGCAGTGAAAGGGGGACAGGGAAGAACACCGGGGAGCTGTTTTTT
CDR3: CASSERGTGKNTGELFF

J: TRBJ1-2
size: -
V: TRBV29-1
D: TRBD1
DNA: TGCAGCGCACTCGGCGGACAGGGGAATGGCTACACCTTC
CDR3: CSALGGQGNGYTF

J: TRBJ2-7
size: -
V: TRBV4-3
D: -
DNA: TGCGCCAGCAGCCAAGGCGCGAGTGTTCAACTCTACGAGCAGTACTTC
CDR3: CASSQGASVQLYEQYF

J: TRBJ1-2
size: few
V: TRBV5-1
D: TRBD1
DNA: TGCGCCAGCAGCTTGGCCCCGGACAGGGTTGATGGCTACACCTTC
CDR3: CASSLAPDRVDGYTF

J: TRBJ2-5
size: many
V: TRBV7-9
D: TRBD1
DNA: TGTGCCAGCAGCGAAACAGGGGGCGGCGAGACCCAGTACTTC
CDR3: CASSETGGGETQYF

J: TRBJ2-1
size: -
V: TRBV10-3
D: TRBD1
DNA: TGTGCCATCAGGGGACAGGGGGACTACAATGAGCAGTTCTTC
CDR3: CAIRGQGDYNEQFF

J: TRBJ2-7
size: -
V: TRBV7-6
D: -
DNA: TGTGCCAGCAGCTTAGAGCAGGGTGGCATCACTGGGGAGCAGTACTTC
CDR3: CASSLEQGGITGEQYF

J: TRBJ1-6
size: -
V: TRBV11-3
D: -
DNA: TGTGCCAGCAGCAAGAGTAATTCACCCCTCCACTTT
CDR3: CASSKSNSPLHF

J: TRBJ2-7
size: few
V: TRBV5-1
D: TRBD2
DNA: TGCGCCAGCAGCCCGAGCGGGGGGTCCTACGAGCAGTACTTC
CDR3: CASSPSGGSYEQYF

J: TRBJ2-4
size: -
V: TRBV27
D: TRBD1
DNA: TGTGCCAGCAGCCTGAGACAGGGGCGAGGTAAAAACATTCAGTACTTC
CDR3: CASSLRQGRGKNIQYF

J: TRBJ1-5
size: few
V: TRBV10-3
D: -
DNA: TGTGCCATCAGTGGAGGGAGCAATCAGCCCCAGCATTTT
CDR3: CAISGGSNQPQHF

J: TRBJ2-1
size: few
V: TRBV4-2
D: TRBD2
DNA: TGTGCCAGCAGCCAAGACGGGGGGGCCAGTTACAATGAGCAGTTCTTC
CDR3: CASSQDGGASYNEQFF

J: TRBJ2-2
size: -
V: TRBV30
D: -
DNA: TGTGCCTGGAGCGAATCTGGAGGGGAGCTGTTTTTT
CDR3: CAWSESGGELFF

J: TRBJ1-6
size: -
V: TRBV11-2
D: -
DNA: TGTGCCAGCAGCCAACCGGACAGCACGCATTCACCCCTCCACTTT
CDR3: CASSQPDSTHSPLHF

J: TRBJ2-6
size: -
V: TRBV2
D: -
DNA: TGTGCCAGCAGTGAAAACAGGGACGAGAGCTCTGGGGCCAACGTCCTGACTTTC
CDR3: CASSENRDESSGANVLTF

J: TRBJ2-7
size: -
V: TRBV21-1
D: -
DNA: TGTGCCAGCAGCAAAGCTTCAGGGGGCGTCTCCTACGAGCAGTACTTC
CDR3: CASSKASGGVSYEQYF

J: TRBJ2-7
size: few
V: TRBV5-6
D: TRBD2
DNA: TGTGCCAGCAGCTTGGATGAGCGGGACTCCTACGAGCAGTACTTC
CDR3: CASSLDERDSYEQYF

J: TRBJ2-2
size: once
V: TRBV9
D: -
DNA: TGTGCCAGCAGCAACTACGGAAACACCGGGGAGCTGTTTTTT
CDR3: CASSNYGNTGELFF

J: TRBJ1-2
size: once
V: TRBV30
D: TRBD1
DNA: TGTGCCTGGAGGACAGGGAGAAATGGCTACACCTTC
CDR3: CAWRTGRNGYTF

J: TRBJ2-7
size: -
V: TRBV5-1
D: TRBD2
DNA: TGCGCCAGCAGCTTACTCGGGACTAGCGGTGTTAGCTCCTACGAGCAGTACTTC
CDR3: CASSLLGTSGVSSYEQYF

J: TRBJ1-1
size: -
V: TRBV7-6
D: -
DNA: TGTGCCAGCAGCTTAACCAGAAGCACTGAAGCTTTCTTT
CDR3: CASSLTRSTEAFF

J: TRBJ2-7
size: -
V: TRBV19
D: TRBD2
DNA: TGTGCCAGTAGTCCCTCAGGGAGGGCCTACGAGCAGTACTTC
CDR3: CASSPSGRAYEQYF

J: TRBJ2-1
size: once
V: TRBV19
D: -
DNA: TGTGCCAGTAGTATTGGGTACAATGAGCAGTTCTTC
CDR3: CASSIGYNEQFF

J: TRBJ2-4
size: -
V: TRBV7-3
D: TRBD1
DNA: TGTGCCAGCAGCTTAGGAACCGGGACAGGGAACATTCAGTACTTC
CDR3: CASSLGTGTGNIQYF

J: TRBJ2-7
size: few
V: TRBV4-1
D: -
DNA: TGCGCCAGCAGCCAAGATGCATCGAATTACTACGAGCAGTACTTC
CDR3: CASSQDASNYYEQYF

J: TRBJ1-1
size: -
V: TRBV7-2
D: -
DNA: TGTGCCGGCAGCTTAGCAGGCAGAGCCACTGAAGCTTTCTTT
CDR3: CAGSLAGRATEAFF

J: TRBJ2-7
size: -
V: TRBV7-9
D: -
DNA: -
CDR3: CASSSSGGVHYEQYF

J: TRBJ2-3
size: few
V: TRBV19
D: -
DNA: TGTGCCAGTACGACAGGTGACGGAGTCCGCACAGATACGCAGTATTTT
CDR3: CASTTGDGVRTDTQYF

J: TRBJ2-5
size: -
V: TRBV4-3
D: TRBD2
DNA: TGCGCCAGCAGCCAAGATCGGGGGGTTGGTGAGACCCAGTACTTC
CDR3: CASSQDRGVGETQYF

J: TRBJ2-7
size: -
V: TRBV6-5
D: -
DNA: TGTGCCAGCAGTTACGGTCCAGGGGCCTACGAGCAGTACTTC
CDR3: CASSYGPGAYEQYF

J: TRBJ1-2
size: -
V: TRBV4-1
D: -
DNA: TGCGCCAGCAGCCAAGAGGCTTCAGGGGAGGTGGGCTACACCTTC
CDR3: CASSQEASGEVGYTF

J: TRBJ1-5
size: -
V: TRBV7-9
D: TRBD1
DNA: TGTGCCAGCAGCTCGACAGGGGCCTACAATCAGCCCCAGCATTTT
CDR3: CASSSTGAYNQPQHF

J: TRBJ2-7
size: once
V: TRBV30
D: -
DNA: TGTGCCTGGAGTATGGAGACAGGGAGGTACGAGCAGTACTTC
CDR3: CAWSMETGRYEQYF

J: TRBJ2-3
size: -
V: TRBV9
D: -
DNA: TGTGCCAGCAGCTACGTTGTGTCAGATACGCAGTATTTT
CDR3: CASSYVVSDTQYF

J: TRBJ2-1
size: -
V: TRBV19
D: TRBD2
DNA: TGTGCCAGTAGTACGGGACTAGCGGGGGGGCTGGATGAGCAGTTCTTC
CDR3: CASSTGLAGGLDEQFF

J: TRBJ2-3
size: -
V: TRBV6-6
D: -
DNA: TGTGCCAGCACAACTAGAGGCTCCACAGATACGCAGTATTTT
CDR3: CASTTRGSTDTQYF

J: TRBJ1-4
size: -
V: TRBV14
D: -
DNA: TGTGCCAGCAGCGGGACTACCGAAAAACTGTTTTTT
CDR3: CASSGTTEKLFF

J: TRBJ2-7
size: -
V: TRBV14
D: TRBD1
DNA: TGTGCCAGCAGCCAAGGACAGGGGGCCTACGAGCAGTACTTC
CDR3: CASSQGQGAYEQYF